The 4 T cell receptor beta chains reported below all come from one sample, sequenced in a study of T cell repertoires in cytomegalovirus infection. TCRdb called the reads again in MiXCR, with one record for every CDR3 protein. Of about 920,000 distinct CDR3 sequences listed, 31% are singletons. Their antigen targets remain unknown. The source material was cultured CD8+ T cells from PBMCs, sampled from culture after CMV antigen stimulation. These receptors were obtained from a human donor in good health (CMV status not recorded). Some clones in this sample may be carry-over from other donors' samples.

This clonotype has a handful of counts. The J gene is TRBJ1-1, the V gene TRBV7-9, with D uncertain. This CDR3 comprises 14 residues. Between the trimmed V and J ends, which lost 4 bases and 0 bases, there was a span of 9 bases. Germline assignment: CDR1 SEHNR and CDR2 FQNEAQ (reference sequence). CDR3: CASSSGNMNTEAFF. The CDR3, as DNA: TGTGCCAGCAGCTCGGGGAACATGAACACTGAAGCTTTCTTT.

This clonotype showed up just a few times. This chain uses TRBV5-1 with TRBJ2-1, with 11 bases aligning to TRBD1. CDR3 length: 14 amino acids. Germline V gene sequence: CDR1 SGHRS, CDR2 YFSETQ. Trimming cost V 6 bases and J 5 bases; bases outside gene matches: 4. The CDR3 DNA is TGCGCCAGCATCCGGGACAGGGGGGACAATGAGCAGTTCTTC. Its protein is CASIRDRGDNEQFF. Full variable domain (missing parts from reference TRBV5-1 and TRBJ2-1): KAGVTQTPRYLIKTRGQQVTLSCSPISGHRSVSWYQQTPGQGLQFLFEYFSETQRNKGNFPGRFSGRQFSNSRSEMNVSTLELGDSALYLCASIRDRGDNEQFFGPGTRLTVL.

This chain links TRBV6-6 with TRBJ1-1; maybe TRBD1 (5 bases). Germline CDR1 reads MNHNY; CDR2 reads SVGAGI (reference sequence). With 0 bases removed from V and 0 bases from J, the gap between germline ends came to 11 bases. This CDR3 spans 16 amino acids. The CDR3 is CASSYSGELMNTEAFF. Here the CDR3 DNA reads TGTGCCAGCAGTTACTCGGGGGAATTGATGAACACTGAAGCTTTCTTT.

This clonotype has only a few counts. The chain links TRBV7-2 to TRBJ1-6, with D unresolved. Trimming took off 2 bases at V and 9 bases at J, with 14 bases between the two ends. The CDR3 sequence is 15 residues long. From germline, CDR1 is SGHTA and CDR2 FQGNSA. The CDR3 spells CASSLPGGLGSPLHF. As DNA, the CDR3 is TGTGCCAGCAGCTTACCAGGCGGCCTCGGTTCACCCCTCCACTTT.